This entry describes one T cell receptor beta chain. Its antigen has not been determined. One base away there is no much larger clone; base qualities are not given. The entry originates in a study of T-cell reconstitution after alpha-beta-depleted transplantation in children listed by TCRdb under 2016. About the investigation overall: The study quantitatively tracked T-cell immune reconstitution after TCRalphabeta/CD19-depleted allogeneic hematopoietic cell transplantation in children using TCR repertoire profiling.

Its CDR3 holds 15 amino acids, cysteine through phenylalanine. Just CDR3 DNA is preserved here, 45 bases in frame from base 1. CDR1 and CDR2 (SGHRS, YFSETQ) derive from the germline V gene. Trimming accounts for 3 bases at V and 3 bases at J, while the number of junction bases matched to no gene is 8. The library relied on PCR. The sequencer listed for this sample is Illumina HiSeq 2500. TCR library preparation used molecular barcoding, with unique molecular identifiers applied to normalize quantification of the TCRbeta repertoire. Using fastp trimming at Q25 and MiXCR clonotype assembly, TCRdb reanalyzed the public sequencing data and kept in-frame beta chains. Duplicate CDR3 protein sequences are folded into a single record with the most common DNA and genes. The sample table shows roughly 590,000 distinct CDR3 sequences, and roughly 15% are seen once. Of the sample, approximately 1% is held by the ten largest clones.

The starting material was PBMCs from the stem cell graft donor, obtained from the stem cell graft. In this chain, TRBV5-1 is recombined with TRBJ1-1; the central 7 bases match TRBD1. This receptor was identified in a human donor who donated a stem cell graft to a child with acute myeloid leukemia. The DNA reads TGCGCCAGCAGCTACTTTGACAGGGTTGACACTGAAGCTTTCTTT. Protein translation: CASSYFDRVDTEAFF.